The sequence of this T cell receptor (beta chain) was determined in a study of blood T cell repertoires in COVID-19. Across the whole study: The United States, Italy and Spain provided the acute and convalescent COVID-19 samples.

V was clipped by 2 bases and J by 12 bases, with 11 bases between them. This CDR3 comprises 12 residues. Authors' methods: Reference gene primer amplification gave estimated nucleated cell counts. Sequencing used immunoSEQ multiplex PCR; TCRdb keeps in-frame clones, though not all of them. V, J and clone size are taken as reported in that table, and D and trimming were inferred from the DNA itself. The sample includes tens of thousands of clones, over 75% of them seen just once. V gene TRBV12-3 or TRBV12-4 combines with J gene TRBJ2-1; D is possibly TRBD1 (6 bases). The clonotype originates from a human donor in a cohort sampled during active COVID-19. Source material: peripheral blood. CDR3 DNA: TGTGCCAGCAGTTTACAGGGGTGGGGGCAGTTCTTC. Protein: CASSLQGWGQFF.